This T cell receptor beta chain is from a study of radiotherapy plus CTLA-4 blockade in lung cancer. Germline V CDR1 and CDR2: SGHNT, YYREEE (reference sequence). CDR3 length: 14 residues. The V gene end was trimmed by 4 bases and the J gene end by 10 bases; junction bases not matched to a gene: 12. Libraries were prepared by immunoSEQ multiplex PCR; TCRdb keeps only in-frame clonotypes and omits some of them. The sample carries 130,000 or so clones, just under 90% recorded once. The sequenced sample was peripheral blood, obtained from a patient treated with radiotherapy plus ipilimumab. V and J are TRBV5-4 and TRBJ2-3, with 7 bases aligning to TRBD1. This receptor was identified in a human donor with non-small cell lung cancer that progressed on radiotherapy plus ipilimumab. In nucleotides, the CDR3 is TGTGCCAGCAGCACTGAGACAGGGCTGTTGCCGCAGTATTTT. Its translation: CASSTETGLLPQYF.